Sequencing of this T cell receptor (beta chain) was carried out in a study of shared clonotypes between healthy human individuals. This table comes from immunoSEQ multiplex PCR, and its TCRdb copy is limited to in-frame clones, with some not included. The sample has some 1.1 million clones, 70% to 85% seen once. V lost 6 bases to trimming and J lost 1 base, with 9 bases between them. The germline CDR1 and CDR2 sequences are ENHRY and SYGVKD. CDR3 size: 13 residues. Points from the study as a whole: It was expected that sequencing depth would affect clonotype sharing among donors.

Points on this clone: Its antigen is unknown.

This chain links TRBV10-3 with TRBJ1-1; a possible D gene is TRBD1 (5 bases). The TCR was taken from a man between 18 and 29 years old in good health. Some clones in this sample may be carry-over from other donors' samples. Sequencing was performed on memory CD4+ T cells from PBMCs. Subset given: CD45RA-negative fraction. CDR3 residues: CAIRATGNTEAFF. For the CDR3, the DNA is TGTGCCATCAGAGCTACAGGGAACACTGAAGCTTTCTTT.